The sequence of this TCR beta chain was determined in a study of blood T cell repertoires in COVID-19. The wider study: The analysed material was cDNA or gDNA that came from T cells, B-cell-depleted T cells, or PBMCs.

Profiling relied on immunoSEQ multiplex PCR, and the TCRdb table lists in-frame clones only, not all of them. In the table there are 150,000 or so clones, 70% to 90% of which are singletons. The CDR3 has 14 amino acids. Trimming shortened V by 3 bases and J by 3 bases, and 9 bases separated the two germline ends. CDR1 is SGHTA and CDR2 is FQGNSA in the germline V gene. The sequence came from a human donor in a cohort sampled during active COVID-19. Sequenced material: peripheral blood. This chain joins TRBV7-2 and TRBJ1-5; maybe TRBD1 (5 bases). The CDR3 bases are TGTGCCAGCAGCTTGGGGGGTGTCAATCAGCCCCAGCATTTT. Translating gives CASSLGGVNQPQHF.